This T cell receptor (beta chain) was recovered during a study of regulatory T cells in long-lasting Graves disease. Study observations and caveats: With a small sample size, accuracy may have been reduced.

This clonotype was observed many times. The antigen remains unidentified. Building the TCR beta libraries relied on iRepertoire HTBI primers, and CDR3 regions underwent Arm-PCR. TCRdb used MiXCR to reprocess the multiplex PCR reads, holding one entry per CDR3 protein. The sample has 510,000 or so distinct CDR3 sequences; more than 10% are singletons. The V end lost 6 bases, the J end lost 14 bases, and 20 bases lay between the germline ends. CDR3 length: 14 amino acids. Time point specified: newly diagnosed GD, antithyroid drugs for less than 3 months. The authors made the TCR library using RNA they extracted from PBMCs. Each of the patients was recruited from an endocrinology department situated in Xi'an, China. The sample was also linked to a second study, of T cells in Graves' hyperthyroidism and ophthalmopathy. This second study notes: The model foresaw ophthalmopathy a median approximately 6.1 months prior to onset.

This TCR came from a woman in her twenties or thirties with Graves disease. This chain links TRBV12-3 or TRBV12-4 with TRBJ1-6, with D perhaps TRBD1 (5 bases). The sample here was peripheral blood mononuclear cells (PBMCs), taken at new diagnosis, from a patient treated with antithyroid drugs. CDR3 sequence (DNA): TGTGCCAGCAGCCGCGATGGGGGACCGCGGGCCCTCCACTTT. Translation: CASSRDGGPRALHF.